The 32 T cell receptor beta chains below were found in one sample sequenced in a study of Ad26.COV2.S vaccination and SARS-CoV-2 variants. The repertoire was sequenced with immunoSEQ multiplex PCR; TCRdb's copy has only in-frame clones and lacks some. The table includes roughly 300,000 clones, 86% detected once. As for treatment: about 20 received Ad26.COV2.S at low or high dose, single or two shots; 5 received placebo; per-sample allocation not given. Specimens were obtained on day 63 following the first vaccine or placebo injection. This sample comprised peripheral blood, obtained in a trial of Ad26.COV2.S vaccine versus placebo. Receptors originate from a person aged 18 to 59 who received the Ad26.COV2.S COVID-19 vaccine or a placebo.

This chain uses TRBV6-2 or TRBV6-3 with TRBJ2-1; 7 bases line up with TRBD2. Germline assignment: CDR1 MNHEY and CDR2 SVGEGT. The CDR3 runs 17 residues. Trimming at V came to 0 bases and at J to 7 bases, leaving 12 bases not matched to a gene. This chain's CDR3 is CASSYSPPSGVFNEQFF. As DNA, the CDR3 is TGTGCCAGCAGTTACTCCCCCCCCAGCGGGGTTTTTAATGAGCAGTTCTTC.

The V and J genes are TRBV24-1 and TRBJ2-2; D gene unclear. The CDR3 loop spans 14 amino acids. Trimming pared 2 bases from V and 4 bases from J, leaving 7 bases between. Germline V lookup: CDR1 KGHDR, CDR2 SFDVKD. CDR3 loop: CATSDYRVTGELFF. Here the CDR3 DNA reads TGTGCCACCAGTGATTATAGGGTCACCGGGGAGCTGTTTTTT.

This clone has just a few counts. The chain combines TRBV10-2 with TRBJ2-7, with 10 bases aligning to TRBD1. The CDR3 length is 13 residues. V lost 11 bases, J lost 5 bases, and 9 bases stayed unmatched. Germline values: CDR1 WSHSY, CDR2 SAAADI. For the CDR3, the DNA is TGCGCCTCTGCTTGGACAGGGGGTGACGAGCAGTACTTC. Translating it yields CASAWTGGDEQYF.

A single count supports this clone. The chain recombines TRBV7-3 with TRBJ2-3, with TRBD2 as a possible D gene (6 bases). The length of the CDR3 is 13 residues. V gave up 4 bases and J gave up 1 base, with 6 bases separating them. Germline CDR1 and CDR2: SGHTA and FQGTGA. CDR3 coding DNA: TGTGCCAGCAGCTGGGGGGGCACAGATACGCAGTATTTT. It codes for CASSWGGTDTQYF.

The chain links TRBV27 to TRBJ1-2, with D perhaps matching TRBD1 (5 bases). In germline, CDR1 is MNHEY, CDR2 SMNVEV (reference sequence). Trimming took 0 bases from V and 4 from J, leaving 15 bases between them. The length of the CDR3 is 16 residues. CDR3 sequence reads: CASSLSLAAGGYGYTF. In DNA, the CDR3 is TGTGCCAGCAGTTTATCGTTGGCCGCCGGGGGCTATGGCTACACCTTC.

This clone occurred a few times. The rearrangement joins TRBV28 to TRBJ1-6, with 10 positions matching TRBD1. The CDR3 length is 13 residues. Germline trimming cut 6 bases from V and 8 bases from J; bases unmatched to any gene: 1. The germline V gene encodes CDR1 MDHEN and CDR2 SYDVKM. The CDR3 sequence: CASRGQGYSPLHF. The CDR3 nucleotides are TGTGCCAGCAGGGGACAGGGGTATTCACCCCTCCACTTT.

The rearrangement uses TRBV12-2 and TRBJ1-1. TRBV12-2 is listed as a pseudogene. The CDR3 loop spans 14 amino acids. The CDR3 reads CASRLEVRVTEAFF. As DNA, the CDR3 is TGTGCAAGTCGCTTAGAAGTTCGGGTCACTGAAGCTTTCTTT.

This chain links TRBV4-1 with TRBJ2-7, with D perhaps matching TRBD2 (6 bases). V lost 1 base and J lost 4, with 23 bases in between. CDR3 length equals 18 residues. The V gene's germline CDR1 is MGHRA and CDR2 YSYEKL. The CDR3 bases are TGCGCCAGCAGCCAAGGCCCCCCCGGTTGGGAGGAGCTATACGAGCAGTACTTC. Amino acid sequence: CASSQGPPGWEELYEQYF.

J is TRBJ1-3 and V is TRBV13; D gene unclear. This CDR3 comprises 17 residues. Per germline, CDR1 PRHDT and CDR2 FYEKMQ (reference sequence). V was shortened by 0 bases and J by 3 bases, with 15 bases between the two germline ends. CDR3 DNA sequence: TGTGCCAGCAGCTTAGGCTTCCGGGTTTTTAGTGGAAACACCATATATTTT. Amino acids: CASSLGFRVFSGNTIYF.

V gene TRBV2 combines with J gene TRBJ2-2; D is unresolved. This CDR3 has 13 amino acids. Germline V CDR1 and CDR2: SNHLY, FYNNEI. V lost 8 bases to trimming and J lost 7 bases, with 14 bases between them. The CDR3 protein is CASAPHGIGELFF. The CDR3 DNA follows: TGTGCCAGCGCCCCTCATGGGATCGGGGAGCTGTTTTTT.

This chain uses TRBV9 with TRBJ2-7; 10 nucleotides match TRBD1. The CDR3 contains 14 residues. The V segment lost 6 bases and the J segment 5 bases; nucleotides outside the gene matches: 8. CDR1 and CDR2 (germline): SGDLS, YYNGEE. DNA for the CDR3: TGTGCCAGCAACCCGGGACAGGGGTTCGACGAGCAGTACTTC. Protein: CASNPGQGFDEQYF.

CDR3 region: CASDLGVPEAFF. In DNA form, the CDR3 reads TGTGCCAGCGACCTGGGGGTACCTGAAGCTTTCTTT. This chain connects TRBV6-7 to TRBJ1-1; perhaps TRBD1 as D (5 bases). TRBV6-7 is assigned to the ORF class and has an uncertain function. The CDR3 extends over 12 amino acids. With 8 bases removed from V and 6 bases from J, the gap between germline ends came to 13 bases.

The count of this clone is one. Distinct nucleotide sequences in the sample also encode this CDR3. The rearrangement joins TRBV5-1 to TRBJ2-5; D might be TRBD1 (5 bases). This CDR3 contains 12 residues. V was shortened by 2 bases and J by 5 bases, with 7 bases between the two germline ends. Looked up from germline, CDR1 is SGHRS and CDR2 is YFSETQ. The CDR3 is CASSLGVETQYF. The CDR3 DNA sequence: TGCGCCAGCAGCTTAGGGGTGGAGACCCAGTACTTC.

The rearrangement uses TRBV6-5 and TRBJ2-7; 7 positions agree with TRBD1. V lost 5 bases to trimming and J lost 5 bases; unmatched junction nucleotides: 9. Germline V CDR1 and CDR2: MNHEY, SVGAGI. The CDR3 is 14 amino acids. CDR3 amino acids: CASSPRQGRHEQYF. CDR3 DNA sequence: TGTGCCAGCAGTCCCCGACAGGGTAGACACGAGCAGTACTTC.

This chain links TRBV28 with TRBJ1-1; the D is unclear. CDR1 and CDR2 from the germline V gene are MDHEN and SYDVKM. The CDR3 covers 15 residues. The V end lost 6 bases, the J end lost 0 bases, and 14 bases lay between the germline ends. For the CDR3, the DNA is TGTGCCAGCAGCCTGAACATAGGGTTGAACACTGAAGCTTTCTTT. Its translation is CASSLNIGLNTEAFF.

The chain uses TRBV7-9 and TRBJ1-1; D not resolved. This CDR3 is built from 15 residues. In germline, CDR1 is SEHNR, CDR2 FQNEAQ (reference sequence). V lost 8 bases and J 0 bases, leaving 16 bases between the germline ends. The CDR3 protein is CASEDAKPMNTEAFF. CDR3 nucleotides: TGTGCCAGCGAGGACGCAAAGCCCATGAACACTGAAGCTTTCTTT. The full variable domain, in which reference TRBV7-9 and TRBJ1-1 provide the parts outside the CDR3, is DTGVSQNPRHKITKRGQNVTFRCDPISEHNRLYWYRQTLGQGPEFLTYFQNEAQLEKSRLLSDRFSAERPKGSFSTLEIQRTEQGDSAMYLCASEDAKPMNTEAFFGQGTRLTVV.

The chain uses TRBV19 and TRBJ1-2; D is unresolved. V was trimmed by 7 bases and J by 0 bases, leaving 12 bases between them. The CDR3 loop spans 14 amino acids. The germline V gene has CDR1 LNHDA and CDR2 SQIVND (reference sequence). The CDR3 DNA reads as TGTGCCAGTACCCCGACGTCAGCTAACTATGGCTACACCTTC. This gives the protein CASTPTSANYGYTF.

The J gene is TRBJ2-4, the V gene TRBV9; TRBD1 aligns across 7 bases. V was clipped by 4 bases and J by 4 bases; unmatched bases: 14. The CDR3 covers 17 residues. Germline CDR1 is SGDLS and CDR2 is YYNGEE. The CDR3 protein is CASSFPRVRDRKNIQYF. CDR3 sequence (DNA): TGTGCCAGCAGCTTTCCCAGGGTCCGGGACAGAAAAAACATTCAGTACTTC. Full variable domain (outside the CDR3, taken from reference TRBV9 and TRBJ2-4): DSGVTQTPKHLITATGQRVTLRCSPRSGDLSVYWYQQSLDQGLQFLIQYYNGEERAKGNILERFSAQQFPDLHSELNLSSLELGDSALYFCASSFPRVRDRKNIQYFGAGTRLSVL.

The rearrangement joins TRBV24-1 to TRBJ2-7; 10 bases are a match to TRBD2. V trimming: 4 bases; J trimming: 2 bases; junction bases outside the gene matches: 4. The CDR3 is 15 amino acids. Germline-derived CDR1 and CDR2 are KGHDR and SFDVKD. As DNA, the CDR3 is TGTGCCACCAGTGACCCTACTAGCGGGGCCTACGAGCAGTACTTC. This translates into CATSDPTSGAYEQYF.

The DNA of the CDR3 is TGCGCCAGCAGCTTGTTTTTTCCTGGGACTAGCGGGGCAATTAAAGAGACCCAGTACTTC. Its translation is CASSLFFPGTSGAIKETQYF. The V gene is TRBV5-1, the J gene TRBJ2-5, with TRBD2 matching over 13 bases. Germline V gene data show CDR1 as SGHRS and CDR2 as YFSETQ. The CDR3 contains 20 residues. V shed 1 base and J 3 bases; nucleotides not matched to a gene: 15.

With regard to this clone: In the same sample, other DNA sequences code for this CDR3. The CDR3, as DNA: TGCGCCAGCAGGGCAGGGGATGGCTACACCTTC. It is translated as CASRAGDGYTF. This chain links TRBV5-1 with TRBJ1-2; TRBD1 is a possible D gene (6 bases). The CDR3 covers 11 residues. V lost 5 bases, J lost 6 bases, and 8 bases lay in between. Germline CDR1 is SGHRS and CDR2 is YFSETQ. Variable domain in full (rest from reference TRBV5-1 and TRBJ1-2): KAGVTQTPRYLIKTRGQQVTLSCSPISGHRSVSWYQQTPGQGLQFLFEYFSETQRNKGNFPGRFSGRQFSNSRSEMNVSTLELGDSALYLCASRAGDGYTFGSGTRLTVV.

The gene calls are TRBV28 and TRBJ1-4; no reliable D call. Germline V lookup: CDR1 MDHEN, CDR2 SYDVKM. The CDR3 runs to 11 residues. Between the trimmed V and J ends, which lost 7 bases and 5 bases, there was a span of 5 bases. The DNA for the CDR3 is TGTGCCAGCACTTCGAATGAAAAACTGTTTTTT. It encodes CASTSNEKLFF.

V gene TRBV7-9 combines with J gene TRBJ2-4, with 10 nucleotides matching TRBD1. The CDR3 has 19 amino acids. Per germline, CDR1 SEHNR and CDR2 FQNEAQ (reference sequence). V gave up 3 bases and J gave up 6 bases; unmatched junction bases: 17. The CDR3 DNA follows: TGTGCCAGCAGCTTCCCGACAGGGGGCGAAGTAAATGTCAGAAACATTCAGTACTTC. Protein product: CASSFPTGGEVNVRNIQYF.

This clone was detected a few times. The chain recombines TRBV19 with TRBJ1-5; D gene uncertain. Germline CDR1 and CDR2: LNHDA and SQIVND (reference sequence). V was shortened by 3 bases and J by 3 bases, with 12 bases between the two germline ends. The CDR3 is 15 amino acids. Here the CDR3 reads CASSISARPNQPQHF. The CDR3 DNA reads TGTGCCAGTAGTATCTCTGCCAGGCCCAATCAGCCCCAGCATTTT.

The V and J genes are TRBV5-5 and TRBJ2-3; D perhaps matches TRBD2 (6 bases). CDR3 length equals 14 residues. Germline V gives CDR1 SGHKS, CDR2 YYEKEE (reference sequence). The V end lost 7 bases, the J end lost 4 bases, and 16 bases lay between the germline ends. CDR3 region: CASLEGGIADTQYF. CDR3 nucleotides: TGTGCCAGCTTGGAGGGCGGGATCGCAGATACGCAGTATTTT.

The genes are TRBV18 and TRBJ1-5, with a tentative D call TRBD1 (5 bases). The CDR3 has 18 residues. Trimming shortened V by 0 bases and J by 5 bases, and 20 bases separated the two germline ends. The germline CDR1 and CDR2 sequences are KGHSH and LQKENI. The CDR3 nucleotides read TGTGCCAGCTCACCACCCGGGGCCCGTCGGTCCGTGGATCAGCCCCAGCATTTT. As protein: CASSPPGARRSVDQPQHF.

V usage is TRBV30 and J usage is TRBJ1-2; the match to TRBD1 covers 7 bases. The V gene end was trimmed by 2 bases and the J gene end by 11 bases; junction bases not matched to a gene: 8. This CDR3 region has 12 residues. The germline V gene has CDR1 GTSNPN and CDR2 SVGIG (reference sequence). The CDR3 DNA sequence: TGTGCCTGGAGTCGGGACAGCCCGTCTTACACCTTC. Translated: CAWSRDSPSYTF.

This rearrangement joins TRBV4-3 to TRBJ2-1; TRBD2 aligns across 10 bases. The CDR3 loop spans 17 amino acids. The germline V gene has CDR1 LGHNA and CDR2 YSLEER. V gave up 4 bases and J gave up 7 bases; unmatched junction bases: 13. Here the CDR3 DNA reads TGCGCCAGCAGCCGTCAAGGGGCGAGCGGGAGGGAGAATGAGCAGTTCTTC. Protein product: CASSRQGASGRENEQFF.

The chain joins TRBV11-2 to TRBJ2-5; TRBD2 agrees at 9 bases. The trim removed 4 bases at V and 5 bases at J, leaving 8 bases unmatched. Germline V gene data show CDR1 as SGHAT and CDR2 as FQNNGV. The CDR3 is made up of 15 amino acids. The CDR3 sequence is CASSSRTSVVETQYF. For the CDR3, the DNA is TGTGCCAGCAGCTCGCGGACTAGCGTGGTGGAGACCCAGTACTTC.

The chain uses TRBV4-3 and TRBJ1-2, with D possibly TRBD1 on 5 matching bases. Germline CDR1 and CDR2: LGHNA and YSLEER. Trimming shortened V by 0 bases and J by 0 bases, and 11 bases separated the two germline ends. The CDR3 is 16 amino acids. The CDR3 loop reads CASSQESGPANYGYTF. As DNA, the CDR3 is TGCGCCAGCAGCCAAGAGTCGGGACCAGCTAACTATGGCTACACCTTC.

The CDR3: CASSYSSSPGAGEQYF. In nucleotides, the CDR3 is TGTGCCAGCAGTTACTCTAGTTCGCCGGGGGCGGGCGAGCAGTACTTC. The J gene is TRBJ2-7, the V gene TRBV6-5, with D perhaps being TRBD1 or TRBD2 (6 bases each). The CDR3 is 16 amino acids. In germline, CDR1 is MNHEY, CDR2 SVGAGI. Trimming shortened V by 0 bases and J by 6 bases, and 18 bases separated the two germline ends.

The rearrangement links TRBV6-2 or TRBV6-3 to TRBJ1-4; D might be TRBD1 (5 bases). V lost 4 bases, J lost 7 bases, and 7 bases lay in between. This CDR3 is built from 12 residues. In germline, CDR1 is MNHEY, CDR2 SVGEGT. The CDR3 loop is CASSSDSEKLFF. In DNA form, the CDR3 reads TGTGCCAGCAGTTCCGACAGTGAAAAACTGTTTTTT.